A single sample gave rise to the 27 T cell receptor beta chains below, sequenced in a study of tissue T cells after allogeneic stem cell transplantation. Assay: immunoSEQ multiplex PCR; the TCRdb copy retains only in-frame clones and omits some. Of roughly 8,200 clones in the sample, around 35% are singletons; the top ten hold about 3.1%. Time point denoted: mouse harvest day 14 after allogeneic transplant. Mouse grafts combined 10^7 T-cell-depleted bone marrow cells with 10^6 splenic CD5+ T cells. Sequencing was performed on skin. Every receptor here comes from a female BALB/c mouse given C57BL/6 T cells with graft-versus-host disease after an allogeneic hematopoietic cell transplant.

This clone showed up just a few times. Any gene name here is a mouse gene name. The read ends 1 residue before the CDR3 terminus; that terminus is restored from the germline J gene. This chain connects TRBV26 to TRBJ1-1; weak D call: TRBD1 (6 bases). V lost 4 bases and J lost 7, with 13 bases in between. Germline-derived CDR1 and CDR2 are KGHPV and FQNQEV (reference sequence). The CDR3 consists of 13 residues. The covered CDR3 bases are TGTGCCAGCAGTCCCAGTGGAGGGGGAGAAGTCTTC. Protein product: CASSPSGGGEVF. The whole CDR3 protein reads CASSPSGGGEVFF.

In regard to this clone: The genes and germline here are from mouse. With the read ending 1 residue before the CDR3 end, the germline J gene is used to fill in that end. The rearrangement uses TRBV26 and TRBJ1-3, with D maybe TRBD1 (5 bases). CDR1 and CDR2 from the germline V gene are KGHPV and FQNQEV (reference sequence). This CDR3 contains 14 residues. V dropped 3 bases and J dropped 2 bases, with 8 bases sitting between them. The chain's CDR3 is CASSLGGAGNTLYF. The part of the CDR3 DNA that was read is TGTGCCAGCAGTCTAGGAGGGGCTGGAAATACGCTCTAT.

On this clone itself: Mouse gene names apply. This CDR3 is CASRRDNYEQYF. The part of the CDR3 DNA that was read is TGTGCCAGCAGACGGGACAACTATGAACAGTAC. The chain combines TRBV3 with TRBJ2-7; TRBD1 might be the D (6 bases). The sequence runs out 1 residue before the end of the CDR3; the remainder is reconstructed from the germline J gene. The germline V and J ends were trimmed by 6 bases and 3 bases, with 9 bases remaining between them. CDR1 is SNHLY, CDR2 FYNGKV, per germline (reference sequence). CDR3 length equals 12 residues.

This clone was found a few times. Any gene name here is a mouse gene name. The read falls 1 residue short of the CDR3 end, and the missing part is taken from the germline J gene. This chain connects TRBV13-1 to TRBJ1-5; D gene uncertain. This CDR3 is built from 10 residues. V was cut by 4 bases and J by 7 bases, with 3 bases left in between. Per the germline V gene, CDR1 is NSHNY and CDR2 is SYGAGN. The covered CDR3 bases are TGTGCCAGCAGTCAACAGGCTCCGCTT. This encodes CASSQQAPL. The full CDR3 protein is CASSQQAPLF.

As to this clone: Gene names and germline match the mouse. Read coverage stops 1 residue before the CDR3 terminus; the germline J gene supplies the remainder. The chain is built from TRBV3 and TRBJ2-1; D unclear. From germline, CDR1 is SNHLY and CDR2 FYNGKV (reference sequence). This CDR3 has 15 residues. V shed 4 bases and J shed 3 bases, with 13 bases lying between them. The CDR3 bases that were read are TGTGCCAGCAGCTCGTCTTACTCTGGCTATGCTGAGCAGTTC. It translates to CASSSSYSGYAEQF. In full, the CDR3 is CASSSSYSGYAEQFF.

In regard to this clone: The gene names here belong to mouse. The CDR3 reads CASSLHNQDTQYF. The covered CDR3 bases are TGTGCCAGCAGTCTGCACAACCAAGACACCCAGTAC. The rearrangement joins TRBV26 to TRBJ2-5; no reliable D call. Sequencing ends 1 residue short of the CDR3 end; the germline J gene provides the rest. This CDR3 spans 13 amino acids. Germline V gene sequence: CDR1 KGHPV, CDR2 FQNQEV (reference sequence). V lost 2 bases to trimming and J lost 0 bases, with 3 bases between them.

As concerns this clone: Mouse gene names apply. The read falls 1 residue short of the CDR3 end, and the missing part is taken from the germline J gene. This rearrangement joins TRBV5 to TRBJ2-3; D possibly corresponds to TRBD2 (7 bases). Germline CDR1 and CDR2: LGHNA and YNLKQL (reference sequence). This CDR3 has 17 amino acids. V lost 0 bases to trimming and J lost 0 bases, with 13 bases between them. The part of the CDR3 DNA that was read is TGTGCCAGCAGCCAAGAAAGGGGGGGAACTAGTGCAGAAACGCTGTAT. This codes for CASSQERGGTSAETLY. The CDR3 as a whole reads CASSQERGGTSAETLYF.

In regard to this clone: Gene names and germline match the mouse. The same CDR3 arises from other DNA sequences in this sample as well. CDR3 DNA, as far as it was read: TGTGCCAGCAGCCTGACTGGGGGGAGTTATGAACAGTAC. Amino acid sequence: CASSLTGGSYEQY. Given in full, the CDR3 is CASSLTGGSYEQYF. The chain has TRBV26 and TRBJ2-7; 10 bases agree with TRBD2. The read is 1 residue too short to cover the CDR3 end, so that end is filled in from the germline J gene. The CDR3 loop spans 14 amino acids. Per the germline V gene, CDR1 is KGHPV and CDR2 is FQNQEV (reference sequence). The ends lost 6 bases at V and 4 bases at J; junction bases unmatched: 6.

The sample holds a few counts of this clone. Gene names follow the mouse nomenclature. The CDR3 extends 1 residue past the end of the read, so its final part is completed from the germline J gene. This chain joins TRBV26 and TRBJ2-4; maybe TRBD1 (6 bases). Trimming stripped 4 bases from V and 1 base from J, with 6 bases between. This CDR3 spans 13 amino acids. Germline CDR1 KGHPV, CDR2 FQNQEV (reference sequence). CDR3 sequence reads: CASSRTGQNTLYF. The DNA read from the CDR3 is TGTGCCAGCAGTCGGACAGGTCAAAACACCTTGTAC. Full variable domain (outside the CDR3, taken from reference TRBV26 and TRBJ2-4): NSKVIQTPRYLVKGQGQKAKMRCIPEKGHPVVFWYQQNKNNEFKFLINFQNQEVLQQIDMTEKRFSAECPSNSPCSLEIQSSEAGDSALYLCASSRTGQNTLYFGAGTRLSVL.

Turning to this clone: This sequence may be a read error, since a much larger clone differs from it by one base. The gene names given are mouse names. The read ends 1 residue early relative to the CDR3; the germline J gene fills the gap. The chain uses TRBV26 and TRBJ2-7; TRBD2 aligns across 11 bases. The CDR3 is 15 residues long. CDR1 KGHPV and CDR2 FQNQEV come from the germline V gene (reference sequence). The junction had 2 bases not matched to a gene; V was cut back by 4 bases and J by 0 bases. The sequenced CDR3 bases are TGTGCCAGCAGTCGGGACTGGGGGAGCTCCTATGAACAGTAC. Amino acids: CASSRDWGSSYEQY. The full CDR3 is CASSRDWGSSYEQYF. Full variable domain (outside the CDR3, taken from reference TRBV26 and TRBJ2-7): NSKVIQTPRYLVKGQGQKAKMRCIPEKGHPVVFWYQQNKNNEFKFLINFQNQEVLQQIDMTEKRFSAECPSNSPCSLEIQSSEAGDSALYLCASSRDWGSSYEQYFGPGTRLTVL.

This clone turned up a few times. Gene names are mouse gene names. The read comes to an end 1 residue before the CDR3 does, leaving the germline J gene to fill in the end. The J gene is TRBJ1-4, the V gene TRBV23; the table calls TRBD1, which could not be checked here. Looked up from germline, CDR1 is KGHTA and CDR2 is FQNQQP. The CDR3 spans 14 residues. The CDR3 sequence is CSSSQGTGNERLFF. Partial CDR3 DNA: TGCTCCAGCAGTCAAGGGACAGGCAACGAAAGATTATTT.

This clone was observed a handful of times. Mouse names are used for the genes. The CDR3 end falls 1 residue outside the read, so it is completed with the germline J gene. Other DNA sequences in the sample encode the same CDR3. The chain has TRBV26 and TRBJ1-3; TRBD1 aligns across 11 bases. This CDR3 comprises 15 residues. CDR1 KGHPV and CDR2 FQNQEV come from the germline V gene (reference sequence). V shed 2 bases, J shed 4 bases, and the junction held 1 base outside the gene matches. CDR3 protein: CASSLGQGAGNTLYF. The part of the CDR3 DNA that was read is TGTGCCAGCAGTCTGGGACAGGGGGCAGGAAATACGCTCTAT.

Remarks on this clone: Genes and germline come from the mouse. The part of the CDR3 DNA that was read is TGCTCCAGCAGCCGGGACAATCAAAACACCTTGTAC. Its translation: CSSSRDNQNTLY. The entire CDR3 reads CSSSRDNQNTLYF. The chain carries TRBV23 and TRBJ2-4; TRBD1, the table's D call, was not compared with the DNA. The read finishes 1 residue shy of the CDR3 end, and the germline J gene is used to complete it. The CDR3 extends over 13 amino acids. The germline gives CDR1 KGHTA, CDR2 FQNQQP.

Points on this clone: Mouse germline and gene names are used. The CDR3 spells CAWSPGISAETLYF. The CDR3 bases that were read are TGTGCCTGGAGTCCTGGGATTAGTGCAGAAACGCTGTAT. The chain couples TRBV31 to TRBJ2-3; possibly TRBD2 for D (5 bases). The sequence runs out 1 residue before the end of the CDR3; the remainder is reconstructed from the germline J gene. The CDR3 contains 14 residues. V dropped 1 base and J dropped 0 bases, with 8 bases sitting between them. Germline-derived CDR1 and CDR2 are GKSSPN and SITVG. The full variable domain, completed using reference TRBV31 and TRBJ2-3, is AQTIHQWPVAEIKAVGSPLSLGCTIKGKSSPNLYWYWQATGGTLQQLFYSITVGQVESVVQLNLSASRPKDDQFILSTEKLLLSHSGFYLCAWSPGISAETLYFGSGTRLTVL.

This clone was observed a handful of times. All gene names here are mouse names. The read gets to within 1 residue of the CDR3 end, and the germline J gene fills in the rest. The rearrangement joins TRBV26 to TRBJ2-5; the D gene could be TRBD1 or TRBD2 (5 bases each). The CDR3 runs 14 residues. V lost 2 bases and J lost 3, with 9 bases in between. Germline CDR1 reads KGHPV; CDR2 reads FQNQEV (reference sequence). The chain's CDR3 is CASSLGTRQDTQYF. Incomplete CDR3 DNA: TGTGCCAGCAGTCTGGGGACGAGGCAAGACACCCAGTAC.

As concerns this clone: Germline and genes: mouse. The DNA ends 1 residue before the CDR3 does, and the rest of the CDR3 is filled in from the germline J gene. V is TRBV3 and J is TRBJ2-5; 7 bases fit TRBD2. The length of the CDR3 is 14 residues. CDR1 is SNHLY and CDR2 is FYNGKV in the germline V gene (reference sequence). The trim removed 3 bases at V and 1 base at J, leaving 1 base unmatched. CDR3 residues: CASSFLGDQDTQYF. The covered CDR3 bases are TGTGCCAGCAGCTTTCTGGGGGACCAAGACACCCAGTAC.

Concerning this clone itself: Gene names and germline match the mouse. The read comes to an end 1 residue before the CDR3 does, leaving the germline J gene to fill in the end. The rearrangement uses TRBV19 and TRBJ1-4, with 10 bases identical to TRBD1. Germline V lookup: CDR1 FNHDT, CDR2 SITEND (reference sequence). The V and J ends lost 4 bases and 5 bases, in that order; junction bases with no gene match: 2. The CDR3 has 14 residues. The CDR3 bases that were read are TGTGCCAGCAGTCGACAGGGGGCGAACGAAAGATTATTT. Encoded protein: CASSRQGANERLF. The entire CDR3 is CASSRQGANERLFF.

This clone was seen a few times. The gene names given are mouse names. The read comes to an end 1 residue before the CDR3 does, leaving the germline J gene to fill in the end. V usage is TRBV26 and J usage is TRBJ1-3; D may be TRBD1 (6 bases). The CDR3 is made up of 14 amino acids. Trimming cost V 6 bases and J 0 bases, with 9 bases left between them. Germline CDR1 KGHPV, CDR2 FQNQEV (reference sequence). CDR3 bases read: TGTGCCAGCAGCACAGGGAATTCTGGAAATACGCTCTAT. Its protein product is CASSTGNSGNTLY. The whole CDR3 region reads CASSTGNSGNTLYF.

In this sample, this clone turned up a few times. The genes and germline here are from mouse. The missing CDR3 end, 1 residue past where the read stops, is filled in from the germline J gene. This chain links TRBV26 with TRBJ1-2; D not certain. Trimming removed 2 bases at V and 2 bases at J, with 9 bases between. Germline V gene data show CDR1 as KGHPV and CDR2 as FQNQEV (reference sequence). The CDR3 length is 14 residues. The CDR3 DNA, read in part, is TGTGCCAGCAGTCTGCCGGGGAGGAACTCCGACTACACC. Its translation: CASSLPGRNSDYT. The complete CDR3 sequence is CASSLPGRNSDYTF.

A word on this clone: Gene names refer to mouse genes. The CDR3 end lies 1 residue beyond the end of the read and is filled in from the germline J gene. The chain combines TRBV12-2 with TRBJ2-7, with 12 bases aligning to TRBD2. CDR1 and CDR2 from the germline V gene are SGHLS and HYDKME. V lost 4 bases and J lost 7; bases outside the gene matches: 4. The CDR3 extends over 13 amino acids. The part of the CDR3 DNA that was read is TGTGCCAGCTCCCGGGACTGGGGGGCCGAACAGTAC. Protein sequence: CASSRDWGAEQY. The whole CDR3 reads CASSRDWGAEQYF.

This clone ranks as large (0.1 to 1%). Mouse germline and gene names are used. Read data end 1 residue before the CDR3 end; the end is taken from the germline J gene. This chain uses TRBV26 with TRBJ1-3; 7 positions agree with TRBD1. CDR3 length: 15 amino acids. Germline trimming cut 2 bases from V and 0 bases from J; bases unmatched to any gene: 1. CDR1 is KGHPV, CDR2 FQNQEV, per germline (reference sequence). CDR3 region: CASSLGTASGNTLYF. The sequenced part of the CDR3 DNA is TGTGCCAGCAGTCTGGGGACAGCTTCTGGAAATACGCTCTAT. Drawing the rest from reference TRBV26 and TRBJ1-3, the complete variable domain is NSKVIQTPRYLVKGQGQKAKMRCIPEKGHPVVFWYQQNKNNEFKFLINFQNQEVLQQIDMTEKRFSAECPSNSPCSLEIQSSEAGDSALYLCASSLGTASGNTLYFGEGSRLIVV.

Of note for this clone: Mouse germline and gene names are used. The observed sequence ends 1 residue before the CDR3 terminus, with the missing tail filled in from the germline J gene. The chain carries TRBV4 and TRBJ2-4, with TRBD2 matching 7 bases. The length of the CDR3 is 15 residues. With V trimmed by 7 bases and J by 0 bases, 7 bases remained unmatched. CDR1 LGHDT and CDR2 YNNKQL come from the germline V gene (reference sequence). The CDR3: CASIGWGTSQNTLYF. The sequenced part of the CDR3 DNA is TGTGCCAGCATTGGCTGGGGGACTAGTCAAAACACCTTGTAC.

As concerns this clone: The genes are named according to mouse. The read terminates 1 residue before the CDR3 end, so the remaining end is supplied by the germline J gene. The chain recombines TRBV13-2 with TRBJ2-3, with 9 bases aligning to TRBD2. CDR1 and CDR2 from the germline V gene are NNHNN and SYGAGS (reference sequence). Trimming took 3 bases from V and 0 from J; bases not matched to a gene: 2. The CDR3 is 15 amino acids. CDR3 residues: CASGGLGVSAETLYF. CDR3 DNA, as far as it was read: TGTGCCAGCGGTGGACTGGGGGTTAGTGCAGAAACGCTGTAT.

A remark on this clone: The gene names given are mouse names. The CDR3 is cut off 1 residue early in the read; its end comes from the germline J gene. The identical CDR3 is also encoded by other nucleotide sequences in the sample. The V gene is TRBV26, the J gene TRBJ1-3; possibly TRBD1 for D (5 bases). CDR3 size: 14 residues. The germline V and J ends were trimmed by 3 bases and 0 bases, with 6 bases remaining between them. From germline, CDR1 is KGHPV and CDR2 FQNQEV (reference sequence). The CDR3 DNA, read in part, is TGTGCCAGCAGTCTTGGGGGTTCTGGAAATACGCTCTAT. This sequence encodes CASSLGGSGNTLY. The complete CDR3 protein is CASSLGGSGNTLYF.

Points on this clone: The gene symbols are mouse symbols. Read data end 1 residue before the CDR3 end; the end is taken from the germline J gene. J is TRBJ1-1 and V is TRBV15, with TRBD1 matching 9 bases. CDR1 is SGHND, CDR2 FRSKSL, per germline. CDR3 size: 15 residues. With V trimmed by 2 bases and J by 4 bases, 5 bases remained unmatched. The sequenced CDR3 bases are TGTGCCAGCAGTTTAACAGGGGGCGCGGGCACAGAAGTCTTC. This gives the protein CASSLTGGAGTEVF. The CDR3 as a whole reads CASSLTGGAGTEVFF.

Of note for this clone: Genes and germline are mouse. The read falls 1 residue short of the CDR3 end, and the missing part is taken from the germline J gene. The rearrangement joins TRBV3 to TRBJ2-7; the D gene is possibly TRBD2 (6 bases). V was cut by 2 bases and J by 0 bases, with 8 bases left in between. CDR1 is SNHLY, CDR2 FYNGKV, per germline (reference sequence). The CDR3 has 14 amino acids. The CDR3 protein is CASSLLGYSYEQYF. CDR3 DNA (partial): TGTGCCAGCAGCTTACTGGGGTACTCCTATGAACAGTAC.

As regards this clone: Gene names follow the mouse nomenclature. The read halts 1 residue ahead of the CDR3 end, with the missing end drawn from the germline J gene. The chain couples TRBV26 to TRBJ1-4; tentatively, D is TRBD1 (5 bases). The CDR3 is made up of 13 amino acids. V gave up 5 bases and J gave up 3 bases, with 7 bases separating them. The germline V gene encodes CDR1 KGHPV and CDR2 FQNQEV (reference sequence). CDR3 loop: CASSKGTNERLFF. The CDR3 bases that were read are TGTGCCAGCAGTAAGGGGACCAACGAAAGATTATTT.